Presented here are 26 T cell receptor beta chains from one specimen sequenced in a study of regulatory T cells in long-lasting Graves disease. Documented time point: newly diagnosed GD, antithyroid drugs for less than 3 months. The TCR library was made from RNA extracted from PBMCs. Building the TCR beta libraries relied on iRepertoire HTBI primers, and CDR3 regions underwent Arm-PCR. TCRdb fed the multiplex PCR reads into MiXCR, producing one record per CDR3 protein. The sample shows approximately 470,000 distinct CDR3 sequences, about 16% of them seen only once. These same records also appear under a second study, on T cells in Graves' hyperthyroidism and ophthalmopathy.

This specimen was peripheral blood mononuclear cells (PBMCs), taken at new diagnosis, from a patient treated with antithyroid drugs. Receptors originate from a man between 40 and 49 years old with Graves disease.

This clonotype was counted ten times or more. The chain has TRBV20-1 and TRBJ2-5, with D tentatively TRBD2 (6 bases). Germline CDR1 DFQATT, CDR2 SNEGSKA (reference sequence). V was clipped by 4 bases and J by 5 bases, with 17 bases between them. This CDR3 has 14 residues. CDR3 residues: CSATPMEGGETQYF. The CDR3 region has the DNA TGCAGTGCTACTCCCATGGAGGGCGGGGAGACCCAGTACTTC.

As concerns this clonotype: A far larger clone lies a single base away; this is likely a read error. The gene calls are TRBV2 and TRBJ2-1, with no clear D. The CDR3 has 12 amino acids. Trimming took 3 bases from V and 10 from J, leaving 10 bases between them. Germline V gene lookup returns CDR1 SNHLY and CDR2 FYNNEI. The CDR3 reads CASSDASYEQFF. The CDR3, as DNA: TGTGCCAGCAGTGATGCCTCCTACGAGCAGTTCTTC.

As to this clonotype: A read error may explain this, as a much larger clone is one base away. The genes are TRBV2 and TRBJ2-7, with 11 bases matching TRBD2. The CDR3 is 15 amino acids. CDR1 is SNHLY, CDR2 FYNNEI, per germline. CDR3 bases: TGTGCCAGCGCCTTGGAACTAGCGGGAGTGAATGAGCAGCACTTC. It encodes CASALELAGVNEQHF.

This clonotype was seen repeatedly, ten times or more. The CDR3 reads CASIATSGRFHEQFF. DNA for the CDR3: TGTGCCAGCATCGCGACTAGCGGGAGGTTCCATGAGCAGTTCTTC. The rearrangement uses TRBV7-2 and TRBJ2-1, with TRBD2 matching over 13 bases. Germline CDR1 SGHTA, CDR2 FQGNSA. The CDR3 has 15 amino acids. The V segment lost 7 bases and the J segment 8 bases; nucleotides outside the gene matches: 8.

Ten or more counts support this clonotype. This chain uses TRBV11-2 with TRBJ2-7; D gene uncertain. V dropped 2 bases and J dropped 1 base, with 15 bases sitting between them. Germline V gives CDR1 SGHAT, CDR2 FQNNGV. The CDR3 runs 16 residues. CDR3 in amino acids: CASSLMVAATSYEQYF. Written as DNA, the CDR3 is TGTGCCAGCAGCTTAATGGTGGCAGCTACTTCCTACGAGCAGTACTTC.

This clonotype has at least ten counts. In DNA, the CDR3 is TGCAGTGCTGTGACAGGGGACAATTCACCCCTCCACTTT. It encodes CSAVTGDNSPLHF. The V and J genes are TRBV20-1 and TRBJ1-6; 8 bases match TRBD1. The CDR3 runs to 13 residues. Germline V gene lookup returns CDR1 DFQATT and CDR2 SNEGSKA (reference sequence). The V and J ends lost 5 bases and 7 bases, in that order; junction bases with no gene match: 4.

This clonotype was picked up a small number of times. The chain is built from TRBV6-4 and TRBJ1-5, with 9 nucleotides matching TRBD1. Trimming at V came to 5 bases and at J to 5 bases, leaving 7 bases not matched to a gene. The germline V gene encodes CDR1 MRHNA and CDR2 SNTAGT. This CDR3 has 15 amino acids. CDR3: CASSPGTGPYQPQHF. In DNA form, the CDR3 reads TGTGCCAGCAGTCCCGGGACAGGGCCCTATCAGCCCCAGCATTTT.

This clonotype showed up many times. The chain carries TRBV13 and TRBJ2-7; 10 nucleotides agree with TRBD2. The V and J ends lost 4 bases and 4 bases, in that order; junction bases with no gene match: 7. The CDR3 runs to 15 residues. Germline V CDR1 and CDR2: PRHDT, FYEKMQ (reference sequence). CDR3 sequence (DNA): TGTGCCAGCAGCTCATCGGGACTAGCGAGGTACGAGCAGTACTTC. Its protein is CASSSSGLARYEQYF.

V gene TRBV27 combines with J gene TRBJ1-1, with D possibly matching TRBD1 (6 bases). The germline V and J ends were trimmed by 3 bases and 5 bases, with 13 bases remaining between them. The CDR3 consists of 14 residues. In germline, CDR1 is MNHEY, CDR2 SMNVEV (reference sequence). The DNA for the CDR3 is TGTGCCAGCAGTTTGATGTGGAGGGGGACTGAAGCTTTCTTT. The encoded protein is CASSLMWRGTEAFF.

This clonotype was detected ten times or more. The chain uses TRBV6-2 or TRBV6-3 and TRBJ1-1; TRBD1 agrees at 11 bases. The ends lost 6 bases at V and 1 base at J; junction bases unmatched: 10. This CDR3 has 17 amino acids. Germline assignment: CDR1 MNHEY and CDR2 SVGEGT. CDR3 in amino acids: CASRAWTGGIGNTEAFF. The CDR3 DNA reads TGTGCCAGCAGGGCTTGGACAGGGGGCATCGGGAACACTGAAGCTTTCTTT.

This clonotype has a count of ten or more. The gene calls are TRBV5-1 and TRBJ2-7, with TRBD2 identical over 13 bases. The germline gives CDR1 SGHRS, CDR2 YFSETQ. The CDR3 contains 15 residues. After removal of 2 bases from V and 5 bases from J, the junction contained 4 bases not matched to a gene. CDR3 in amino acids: CASSLLAGGDNEQYF. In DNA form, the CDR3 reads TGCGCCAGCAGCTTACTAGCGGGAGGGGACAACGAGCAGTACTTC. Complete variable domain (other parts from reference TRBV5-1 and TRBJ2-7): KAGVTQTPRYLIKTRGQQVTLSCSPISGHRSVSWYQQTPGQGLQFLFEYFSETQRNKGNFPGRFSGRQFSNSRSEMNVSTLELGDSALYLCASSLLAGGDNEQYFGPGTRLTVT.

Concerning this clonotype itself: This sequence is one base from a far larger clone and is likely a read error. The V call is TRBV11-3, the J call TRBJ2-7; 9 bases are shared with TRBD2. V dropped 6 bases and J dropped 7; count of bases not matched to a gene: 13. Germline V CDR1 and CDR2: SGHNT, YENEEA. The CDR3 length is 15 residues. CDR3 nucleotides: TGTGCCAGCAGGCACGCCGGGACTAGCTACAATGAGCAGTACTTC. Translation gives CASRHAGTSYNEQYF.

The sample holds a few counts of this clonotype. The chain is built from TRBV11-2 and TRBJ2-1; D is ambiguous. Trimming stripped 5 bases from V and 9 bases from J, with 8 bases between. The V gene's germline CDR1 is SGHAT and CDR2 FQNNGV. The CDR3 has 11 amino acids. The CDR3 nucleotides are TGTGCCAGCAGCATCCGATTTGAGCAGTTCTTC. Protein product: CASSIRFEQFF. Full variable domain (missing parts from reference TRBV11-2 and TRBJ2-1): EAGVAQSPRYKIIEKRQSVAFWCNPISGHATLYWYQQILGQGPKLLIQFQNNGVVDDSQLPKDRFSAERLKGVDSTLKIQPAKLEDSAVYLCASSIRFEQFFGPGTRLTVL.

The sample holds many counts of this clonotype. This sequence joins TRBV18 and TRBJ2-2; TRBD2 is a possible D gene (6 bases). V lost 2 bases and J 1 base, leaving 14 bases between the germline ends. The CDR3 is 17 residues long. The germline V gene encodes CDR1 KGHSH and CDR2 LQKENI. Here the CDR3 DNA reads TGTGCCAGCTCACCATTTGCGGGAACCTTGAACACCGGGGAGCTGTTTTTT. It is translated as CASSPFAGTLNTGELFF.

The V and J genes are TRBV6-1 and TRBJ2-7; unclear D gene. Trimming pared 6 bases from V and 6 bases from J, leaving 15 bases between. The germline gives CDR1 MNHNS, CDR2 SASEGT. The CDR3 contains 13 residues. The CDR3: CASSALWALEQYF. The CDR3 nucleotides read TGTGCCAGCAGCGCGTTGTGGGCTCTCGAGCAGTACTTC.

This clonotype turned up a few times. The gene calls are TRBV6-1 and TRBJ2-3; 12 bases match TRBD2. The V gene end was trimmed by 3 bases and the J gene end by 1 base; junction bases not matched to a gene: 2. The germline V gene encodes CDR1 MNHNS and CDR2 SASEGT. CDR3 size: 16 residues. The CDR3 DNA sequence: TGTGCCAGCAGTGAGCGACTAGCGGGAGGCACAGATACGCAGTATTTT. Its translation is CASSERLAGGTDTQYF.

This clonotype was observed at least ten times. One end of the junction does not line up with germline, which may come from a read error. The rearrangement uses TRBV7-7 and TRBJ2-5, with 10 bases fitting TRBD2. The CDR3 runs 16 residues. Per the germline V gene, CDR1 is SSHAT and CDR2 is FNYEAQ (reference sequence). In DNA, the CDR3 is TGTGCTAGCAGCGCCAAGCGGGAGGGCCCCGAAGAGACCCAGTACTTC. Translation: CASSAKREGPEETQYF.

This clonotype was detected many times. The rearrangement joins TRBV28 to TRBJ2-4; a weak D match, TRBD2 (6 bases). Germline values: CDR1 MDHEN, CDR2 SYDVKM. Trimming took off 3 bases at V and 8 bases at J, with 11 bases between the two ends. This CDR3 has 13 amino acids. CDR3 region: CASSFSGDYIQYF. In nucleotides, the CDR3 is TGTGCCAGCAGTTTCTCGGGGGATTACATTCAGTACTTC.

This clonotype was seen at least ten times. CDR3 sequence (DNA): TGTGCCAGCAGTGCACAATCGTGGGGCTACACCTTC. Translating gives CASSAQSWGYTF. This chain joins TRBV6-2 or TRBV6-3 and TRBJ1-2, with D hard to call. V shed 5 bases and J shed 8 bases, with 12 bases lying between them. CDR1 is MNHEY and CDR2 is SVGEGT in the germline V gene. The CDR3 is made up of 12 amino acids.

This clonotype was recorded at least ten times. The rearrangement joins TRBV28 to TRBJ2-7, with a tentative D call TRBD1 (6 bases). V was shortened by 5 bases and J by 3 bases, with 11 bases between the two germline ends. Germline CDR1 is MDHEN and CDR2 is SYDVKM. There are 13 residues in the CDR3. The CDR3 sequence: CASSVTGIYEQYF. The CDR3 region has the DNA TGTGCCAGCAGTGTCACAGGGATCTACGAGCAGTACTTC.

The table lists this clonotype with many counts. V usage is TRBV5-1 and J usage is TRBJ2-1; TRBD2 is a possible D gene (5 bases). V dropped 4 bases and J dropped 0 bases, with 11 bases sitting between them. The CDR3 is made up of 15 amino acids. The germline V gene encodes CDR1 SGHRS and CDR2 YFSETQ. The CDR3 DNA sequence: TGCGCCAGCAGCGGAGGACTTGTCTCCTACAATGAGCAGTTCTTC. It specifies CASSGGLVSYNEQFF.

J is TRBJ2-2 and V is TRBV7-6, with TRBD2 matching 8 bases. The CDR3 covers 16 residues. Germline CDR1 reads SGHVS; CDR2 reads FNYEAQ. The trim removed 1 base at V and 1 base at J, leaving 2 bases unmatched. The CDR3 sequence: CASSLELAENTGELFF. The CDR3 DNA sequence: TGTGCCAGCAGCTTAGAACTAGCGGAGAACACCGGGGAGCTGTTTTTT.

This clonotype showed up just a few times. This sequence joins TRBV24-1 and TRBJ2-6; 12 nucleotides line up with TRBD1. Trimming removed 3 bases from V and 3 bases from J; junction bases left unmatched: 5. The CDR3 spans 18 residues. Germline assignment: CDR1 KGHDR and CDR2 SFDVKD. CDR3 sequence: CATSDPGQGAYGANVLTF. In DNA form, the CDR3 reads TGTGCCACCAGTGATCCGGGACAGGGGGCGTATGGGGCCAACGTCCTGACTTTC.

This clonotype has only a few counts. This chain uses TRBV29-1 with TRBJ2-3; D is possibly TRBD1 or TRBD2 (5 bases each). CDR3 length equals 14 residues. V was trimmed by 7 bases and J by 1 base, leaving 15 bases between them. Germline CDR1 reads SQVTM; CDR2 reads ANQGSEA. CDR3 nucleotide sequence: TGCAGCGCCGCCGGGACCCCTGGCACAGATACGCAGTATTTT. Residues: CSAAGTPGTDTQYF.

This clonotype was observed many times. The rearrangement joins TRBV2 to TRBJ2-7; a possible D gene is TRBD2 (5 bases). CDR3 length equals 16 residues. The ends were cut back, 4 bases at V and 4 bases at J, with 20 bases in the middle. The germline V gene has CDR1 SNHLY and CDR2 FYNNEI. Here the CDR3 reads CASSGRATKGSYEQYF. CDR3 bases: TGTGCCAGCAGTGGCCGGGCCACCAAAGGGAGTTACGAGCAGTACTTC.

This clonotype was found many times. CDR3 protein: CASSPGTFQETQYF. CDR3 bases: TGTGCCAGCTCACCAGGGACCTTCCAAGAGACCCAGTACTTC. V is TRBV18 and J is TRBJ2-5, with D perhaps matching TRBD1 or TRBD2 (5 bases each). This CDR3 is 14 amino acids long. V lost 2 bases to trimming and J lost 1 base, with 8 bases between them. The germline V gene has CDR1 KGHSH and CDR2 LQKENI.